These 27 T cell receptor beta chains share one sample of origin, sequenced in a study of T cell repertoires in cytomegalovirus infection. TCRdb reprocessed the reads with MiXCR, giving one entry per CDR3 protein. The table has 150,000 to 190,000 distinct CDR3 sequences, about a quarter seen once; the top ten hold roughly 9.8%. The sequenced sample was PBMCs. The receptor set was obtained from a human donor in good health (CMV status not recorded). Some clones in this sample may be carry-over from other donors' samples.

The gene calls are TRBV11-3 and TRBJ1-1; D ambiguous. The V gene's germline CDR1 is SGHNT and CDR2 YENEEA. The V gene lost 0 bases and the J gene lost 5 bases, with 10 bases spanning the gap. The CDR3 extends over 14 amino acids. The CDR3 is CASSLDGGGTEAFF. The CDR3 bases are TGTGCCAGCAGCTTAGACGGCGGTGGGACTGAAGCTTTCTTT.

This clonotype was counted between two and nine times. The chain couples TRBV7-9 to TRBJ1-1; D is possibly TRBD1 (6 bases). V was shortened by 5 bases and J by 7 bases, with 20 bases between the two germline ends. The germline CDR1 and CDR2 sequences are SEHNR and FQNEAQ (reference sequence). The CDR3 covers 15 residues. The CDR3 DNA is TGTGCCAGCAGCCGCCGTACATCAGGGGTTCATGAAGCTTTCTTT. It yields the protein CASSRRTSGVHEAFF.

The rearrangement uses TRBV27 and TRBJ2-2, with 7 bases that match TRBD2. Germline trimming cut 5 bases from V and 2 bases from J; bases unmatched to any gene: 8. Germline values: CDR1 MNHEY, CDR2 SMNVEV (reference sequence). There are 16 residues in the CDR3. For the CDR3, the DNA is TGTGCCAGCAGTCTAGCTAGCGGCGCAAACACCGGGGAGCTGTTTTTT. Encoded protein: CASSLASGANTGELFF.

The genes are TRBV29-1 and TRBJ1-1, with a possible D match to TRBD1 (5 bases). There are 13 residues in the CDR3. Germline assignment: CDR1 SQVTM and CDR2 ANQGSEA. The V end lost 2 bases, the J end lost 4 bases, and 11 bases lay between the germline ends. The DNA of the CDR3 is TGCAGCGTTGAACCAGGGAAAGGCACTGAAGCTTTCTTT. This encodes CSVEPGKGTEAFF. The variable domain in full, completed from reference TRBV29-1 and TRBJ1-1, reads SAVISQKPSRDICQRGTSLTIQCQVDSQVTMMFWYRQQPGQSLTLIATANQGSEATYESGFVIDKFPISRPNLTFSTLTVSNMSPEDSSIYLCSVEPGKGTEAFFGQGTRLTVV.

This clonotype has just a few counts. The chain carries TRBV24-1 and TRBJ2-7, with TRBD1 identical over 8 bases. CDR1 and CDR2 from the germline V gene are KGHDR and SFDVKD. V gave up 2 bases and J gave up 3 bases; unmatched junction bases: 11. The CDR3 is 17 amino acids. CDR3 in amino acids: CATSDSRQGRTLYEQYF. CDR3 nucleotide sequence: TGTGCCACCAGTGATTCCAGACAGGGGCGTACCCTCTACGAGCAGTACTTC.

The chain recombines TRBV7-9 with TRBJ2-5, with D possibly TRBD2 on 6 matching bases. The length of the CDR3 is 13 residues. The V gene lost 5 bases and the J gene lost 5 bases, with 12 bases spanning the gap. Germline V gene sequence: CDR1 SEHNR, CDR2 FQNEAQ (reference sequence). CDR3 nucleotides: TGTGCCAGCAGCCCCCCTAGCGCTGAGACCCAGTACTTC. Translating gives CASSPPSAETQYF. Drawing the rest from reference TRBV7-9 and TRBJ2-5, the complete variable domain is DTGVSQNPRHKITKRGQNVTFRCDPISEHNRLYWYRQTLGQGPEFLTYFQNEAQLEKSRLLSDRFSAERPKGSFSTLEIQRTEQGDSAMYLCASSPPSAETQYFGPGTRLLVL.

This clonotype was seen many times. The chain uses TRBV20-1 and TRBJ2-7; D remains ambiguous. The CDR3 length is 12 residues. The germline V and J ends were trimmed by 0 bases and 5 bases, with 8 bases remaining between them. CDR1 DFQATT and CDR2 SNEGSKA come from the germline V gene (reference sequence). CDR3 bases: TGCAGTGCTAGAGATGGGCGGAACGAGCAGTACTTC. Translating it yields CSARDGRNEQYF.

Ten or more counts support this clonotype. V and J are TRBV7-2 and TRBJ2-3, with TRBD2 matching over 7 bases. This CDR3 is 16 amino acids long. Germline assignment: CDR1 SGHTA and CDR2 FQGNSA. The junction had 12 bases not matched to a gene; V was cut back by 5 bases and J by 4 bases. This CDR3 is CASSPQAGRRADTQYF. In nucleotides, the CDR3 is TGTGCCAGCAGCCCGCAAGCGGGGCGACGGGCAGATACGCAGTATTTT.

This clonotype has a handful of counts. V usage is TRBV29-1 and J usage is TRBJ2-1; D not certain. V dropped 6 bases and J dropped 2 bases, with 14 bases sitting between them. The germline CDR1 and CDR2 sequences are SQVTM and ANQGSEA. The CDR3 contains 14 residues. CDR3 protein: CSVGTDPTYNEQFF. CDR3 DNA sequence: TGCAGCGTAGGAACAGACCCAACCTACAATGAGCAGTTCTTC.

This clonotype was observed many times. J is TRBJ2-7 and V is TRBV7-3; D gene uncertain. Trimming removed 2 bases at V and 2 bases at J, with 13 bases between. The V gene's germline CDR1 is SGHTA and CDR2 FQGTGA. The CDR3 contains 15 residues. This chain's CDR3 is CASSLGSGPAYEQYF. The CDR3 region has the DNA TGTGCCAGCAGCTTAGGGTCGGGTCCCGCCTACGAGCAGTACTTC.

This clonotype was picked up a small number of times. V gene TRBV2 combines with J gene TRBJ2-6; 9 bases align to TRBD1. The CDR3 loop spans 17 amino acids. Trimming took 6 bases from V and 1 from J; bases not matched to a gene: 7. The germline gives CDR1 SNHLY, CDR2 FYNNEI. CDR3 in amino acids: CASRGQGLFSGANVLTF. The CDR3 region has the DNA TGTGCCAGCAGGGGACAGGGACTGTTTTCTGGGGCCAACGTCCTGACTTTC.

This clonotype has a handful of counts. The rearrangement joins TRBV12-3 or TRBV12-4 to TRBJ1-6; 9 bases are a match to TRBD1. Unmatched junction bases numbered 7, after V lost 0 bases and J lost 10 bases. The CDR3 consists of 16 residues. The CDR3: CASSLARTGGGSPLHF. The CDR3 nucleotides are TGTGCCAGCAGTTTAGCGCGAACAGGGGGCGGATCACCCCTCCACTTT.

At least ten counts were recorded for this clonotype. The chain is built from TRBV27 and TRBJ1-1, with 8 positions matching TRBD1. Germline V gene sequence: CDR1 MNHEY, CDR2 SMNVEV (reference sequence). The ends lost 4 bases at V and 5 bases at J; junction bases unmatched: 6. This CDR3 is built from 14 residues. The CDR3 DNA reads as TGTGCCAGCAGTTCCGGACAGGGAAAGACTGAAGCTTTCTTT. Amino acids: CASSSGQGKTEAFF.

The J gene is TRBJ2-5, the V gene TRBV7-6; the D gene is possibly TRBD1 (7 bases). CDR1 SGHVS and CDR2 FNYEAQ come from the germline V gene. The ends were cut back, 1 base at V and 7 bases at J, with 16 bases in the middle. CDR3 length: 15 amino acids. The CDR3 region is CASSLGGDRAGTQYF. The CDR3 nucleotides are TGTGCCAGCAGCTTAGGCGGGGACAGAGCAGGGACCCAGTACTTC.

This clonotype appeared many times. The chain's CDR3 is CASSHLNQPQHF. The CDR3, as DNA: TGTGCCAGCAGCCACCTGAATCAGCCCCAGCATTTT. J is TRBJ1-5 and V is TRBV7-2, with D uncertain. Between the trimmed V and J ends, which lost 5 bases and 4 bases, there was a span of 6 bases. The CDR3 is 12 residues long. Germline V CDR1 and CDR2: SGHTA, FQGNSA.

Comment on this clonotype: A much larger clone is a single base away; this may be a read error. The gene calls are TRBV7-2 and TRBJ2-1; weak D call: TRBD2 (6 bases). Germline CDR1 reads SGHTA; CDR2 reads FQGNSA. This CDR3 spans 14 amino acids. CDR3 coding DNA: TGTGCCAACAGCTTAGCAGGGACTTATAATGAGCAGTTCTTC. Translating it yields CANSLAGTYNEQFF.

This clonotype came up a few times. The CDR3 here is CASSRLGGGNTEAFF. The CDR3 region has the DNA TGTGCCAGCAGCCGATTAGGGGGGGGGAACACTGAAGCTTTCTTT. The chain joins TRBV7-2 to TRBJ1-1, with D tentatively TRBD1 (6 bases). From germline, CDR1 is SGHTA and CDR2 FQGNSA. Trimming pared 5 bases from V and 1 base from J, leaving 14 bases between. CDR3 length: 15 amino acids.

This clonotype was seen a handful of times. The CDR3 here is CASSWGPGELFF. The CDR3 nucleotides are TGTGCCAGCAGCTGGGGTCCCGGGGAGCTGTTTTTT. The genes are TRBV7-2 and TRBJ2-2; no clear D. This CDR3 region has 12 residues. Trimming took off 4 bases at V and 6 bases at J, with 6 bases between the two ends. Germline CDR1 reads SGHTA; CDR2 reads FQGNSA.

The rearrangement links TRBV6-5 to TRBJ2-3; perhaps D is TRBD1 or TRBD2 (5 bases each). The V gene lost 6 bases and the J gene lost 7 bases, with 14 bases spanning the gap. This CDR3 is built from 13 residues. From germline, CDR1 is MNHEY and CDR2 SVGAGI. The CDR3 nucleotides are TGTGCCAGCAGCCAACATGGGGGTTATACGCAGTATTTT. Residues: CASSQHGGYTQYF.

The chain uses TRBV12-3 or TRBV12-4 and TRBJ2-7; TRBD1 matches 8 bases. This CDR3 is built from 15 residues. The ends lost 3 bases at V and 2 bases at J; junction bases unmatched: 6. CDR3 bases: TGTGCCAGCAGTTTCTCAGGACAGGGCCCCTACGAGCAGTACTTC. Its protein product is CASSFSGQGPYEQYF.

This clonotype was observed a few times. The chain employs TRBV4-2 and TRBJ2-2; weak D call: TRBD1 (5 bases). Trimming stripped 5 bases from V and 4 bases from J, with 17 bases between. The CDR3 has 16 residues. From germline, CDR1 is LGHNA and CDR2 YNFKEQ. The CDR3, as DNA: TGTGCCAGCAGCAAGGAAGGGGTGGATAGCACCGGGGAGCTGTTTTTT. As protein: CASSKEGVDSTGELFF.

As concerns this clonotype: With a much larger clone just one base away, this may be a read error. The J gene is TRBJ2-7, the V gene TRBV7-2; TRBD2 might be the D (6 bases). Germline V gene data show CDR1 as SGHTA and CDR2 as FQGNSA. V shed 5 bases and J shed 3 bases, with 17 bases lying between them. The CDR3 runs to 15 residues. The CDR3, as DNA: TGTGCCAGCAGCACCACGGGTGGAGGGGACTACGAGCAGTACTTC. This sequence encodes CASSTTGGGDYEQYF.

This clonotype showed up just once. Possible read error: a much larger clone is one base away. This chain joins TRBV7-8 and TRBJ2-7, with D possibly TRBD2 on 5 matching bases. The germline gives CDR1 SGHVS, CDR2 FQNEAQ. The CDR3 is 13 residues long. CDR3 region: CASIPPGEYDQYF. The CDR3 coding sequence is TGTGCCAGCATTCCGCCTGGGGAGTACGATCAGTACTTC.

This chain connects TRBV20-1 to TRBJ1-5; the D gene is possibly TRBD1 (6 bases). The V gene's germline CDR1 is DFQATT and CDR2 SNEGSKA (reference sequence). Trimming took 6 bases from V and 0 from J, leaving 12 bases between them. This CDR3 contains 14 residues. CDR3 nucleotide sequence: TGCAGTGCCCCCCGGACAGATAGCAATCAGCCCCAGCATTTT. This gives the protein CSAPRTDSNQPQHF.

This chain uses TRBV7-9 with TRBJ1-3, with D hard to call. Germline assignment: CDR1 SEHNR and CDR2 FQNEAQ (reference sequence). Deletions cut 1 base from V and 4 bases from J, with 8 bases between. The CDR3 contains 14 residues. The CDR3 bases are TGTGCCAGCAGCTTAGGTGGGGAAGGAAACACCATATATTTT. Amino acids: CASSLGGEGNTIYF.

This clonotype was seen a few times. V usage is TRBV27 and J usage is TRBJ2-6, with D possibly TRBD2 on 6 matching bases. Germline V gene data show CDR1 as MNHEY and CDR2 as SMNVEV (reference sequence). V was clipped by 1 base and J by 0 bases, with 7 bases between them. The CDR3 runs to 16 residues. The CDR3 here is CASSLLGGSGANVLTF. The CDR3 coding sequence is TGTGCCAGCAGTTTATTGGGGGGCTCTGGGGCCAACGTCCTGACTTTC.

This clonotype was detected ten times or more. The junction differs from germline at one of its ends, possibly a read error. The rearrangement links TRBV7-2 to TRBJ2-1; no reliable D call. Germline CDR1 reads SGHTA; CDR2 reads FQGNSA. The CDR3 is 15 residues long. The CDR3 loop is CASSISPSAYDEQFF. The CDR3 DNA reads as TGTGCCAGCAGCATAAGCCCAAGCGCCTACGATGAGCAGTTCTTC.